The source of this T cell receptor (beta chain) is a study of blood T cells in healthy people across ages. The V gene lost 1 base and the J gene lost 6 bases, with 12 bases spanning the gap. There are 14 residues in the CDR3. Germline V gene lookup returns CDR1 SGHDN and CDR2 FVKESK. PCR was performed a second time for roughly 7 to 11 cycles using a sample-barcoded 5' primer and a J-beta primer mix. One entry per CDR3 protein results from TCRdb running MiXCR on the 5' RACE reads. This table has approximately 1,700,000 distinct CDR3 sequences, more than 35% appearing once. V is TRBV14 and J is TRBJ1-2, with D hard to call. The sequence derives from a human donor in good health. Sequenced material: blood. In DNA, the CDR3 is TGTGCCAGCAGCCAAGGGAGGGCCTTGCATGGCTACACCTTC. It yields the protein CASSQGRALHGYTF. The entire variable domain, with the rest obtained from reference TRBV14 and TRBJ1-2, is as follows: EAGVTQFPSHSVIEKGQTVTLRCDPISGHDNLYWYRRVMGKEIKFLLHFVKESKQDESGMPNNRFLAERTGGTYSTLKVQPAELEDSGVYFCASSQGRALHGYTFGSGTRLTVV.